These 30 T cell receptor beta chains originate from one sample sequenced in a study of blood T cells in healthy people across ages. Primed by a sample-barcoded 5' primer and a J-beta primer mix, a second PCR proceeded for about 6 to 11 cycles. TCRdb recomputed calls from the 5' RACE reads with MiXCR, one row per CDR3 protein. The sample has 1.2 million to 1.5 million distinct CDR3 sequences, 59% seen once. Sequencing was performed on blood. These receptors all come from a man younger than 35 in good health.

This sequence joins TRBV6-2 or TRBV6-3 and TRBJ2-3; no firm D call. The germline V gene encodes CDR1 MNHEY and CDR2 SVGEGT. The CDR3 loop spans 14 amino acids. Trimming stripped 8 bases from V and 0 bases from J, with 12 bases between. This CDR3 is CASLGPRSTDTQYF. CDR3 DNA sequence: TGTGCCAGCCTGGGTCCCCGTAGCACAGATACGCAGTATTTT.

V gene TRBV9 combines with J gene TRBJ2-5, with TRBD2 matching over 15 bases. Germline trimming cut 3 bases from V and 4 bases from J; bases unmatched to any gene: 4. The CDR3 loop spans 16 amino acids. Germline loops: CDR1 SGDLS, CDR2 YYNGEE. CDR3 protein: CASSAGLAGGGETQYF. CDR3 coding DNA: TGTGCCAGCAGCGCCGGACTAGCGGGGGGGGGAGAGACCCAGTACTTC.

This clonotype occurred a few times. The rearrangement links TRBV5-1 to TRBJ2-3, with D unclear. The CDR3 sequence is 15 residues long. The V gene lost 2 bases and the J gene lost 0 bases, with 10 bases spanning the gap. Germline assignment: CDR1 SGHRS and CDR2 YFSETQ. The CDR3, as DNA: TGCGCCAGCAGCTTCGACGGAAAAAGCACAGATACGCAGTATTTT. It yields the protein CASSFDGKSTDTQYF.

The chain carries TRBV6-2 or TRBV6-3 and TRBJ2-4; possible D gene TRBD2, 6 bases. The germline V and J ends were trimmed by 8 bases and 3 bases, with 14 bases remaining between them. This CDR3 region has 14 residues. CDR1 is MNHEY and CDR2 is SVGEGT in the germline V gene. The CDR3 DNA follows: TGTGCCAGCCGGTTTGGAGGGGACAAAAACATTCAGTACTTC. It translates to CASRFGGDKNIQYF.

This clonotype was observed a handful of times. CDR3 sequence: CSVEDPRGTIQYF. CDR3 coding DNA: TGCAGCGTTGAAGATCCAAGGGGCACCATTCAGTACTTC. The chain carries TRBV29-1 and TRBJ2-4; maybe TRBD1 (5 bases). Trimming removed 0 bases from V and 9 bases from J, with 12 bases in between. Germline V lookup: CDR1 SQVTM, CDR2 ANQGSEA. The CDR3 sequence is 13 residues long.

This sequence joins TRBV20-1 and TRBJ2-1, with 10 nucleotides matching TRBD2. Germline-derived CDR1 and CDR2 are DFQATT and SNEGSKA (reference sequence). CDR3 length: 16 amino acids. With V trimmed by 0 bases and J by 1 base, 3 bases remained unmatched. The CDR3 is CSARDLLAGSYNEQFF. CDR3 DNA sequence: TGCAGTGCTAGAGACCTACTAGCGGGATCCTACAATGAGCAGTTCTTC.

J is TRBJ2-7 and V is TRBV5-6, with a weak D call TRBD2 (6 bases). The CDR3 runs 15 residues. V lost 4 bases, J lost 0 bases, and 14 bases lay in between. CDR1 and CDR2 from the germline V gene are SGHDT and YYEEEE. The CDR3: CASSRWAGLSYEQYF. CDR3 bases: TGTGCCAGCAGCCGGTGGGCGGGGCTCTCCTACGAGCAGTACTTC.

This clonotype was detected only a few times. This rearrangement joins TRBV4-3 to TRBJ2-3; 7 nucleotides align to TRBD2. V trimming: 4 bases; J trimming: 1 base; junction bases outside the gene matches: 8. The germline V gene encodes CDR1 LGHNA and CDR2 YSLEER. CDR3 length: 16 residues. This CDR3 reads CASSRTGGPGTDTQYF. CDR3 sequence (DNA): TGCGCCAGCAGCCGAACGGGGGGACCGGGCACAGATACGCAGTATTTT.

DNA of the CDR3: TGTGCCAGCAGCTTAGCACCCCCGGGGTCGGGTGAAGATACGCAGTATTTT. This encodes CASSLAPPGSGEDTQYF. The genes are TRBV7-2 and TRBJ2-3; weak D call: TRBD2 (5 bases). CDR3 size: 17 residues. Germline CDR1 SGHTA, CDR2 FQGNSA. V lost 0 bases to trimming and J lost 5 bases, with 18 bases between them.

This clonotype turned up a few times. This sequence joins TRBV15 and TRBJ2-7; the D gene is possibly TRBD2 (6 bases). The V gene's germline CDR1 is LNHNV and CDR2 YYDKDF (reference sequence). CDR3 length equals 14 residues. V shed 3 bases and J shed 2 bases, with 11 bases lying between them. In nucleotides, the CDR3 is TGTGCCACCAGCAGTCTGCGGGGTACCTACGAGCAGTACTTC. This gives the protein CATSSLRGTYEQYF.

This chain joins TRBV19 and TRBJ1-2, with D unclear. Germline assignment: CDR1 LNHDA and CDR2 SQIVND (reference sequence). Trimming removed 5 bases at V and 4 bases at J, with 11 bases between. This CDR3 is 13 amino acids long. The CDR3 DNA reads TGTGCCAGTAGTCCCCCACACTCCTATGGCTACACCTTC. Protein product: CASSPPHSYGYTF.

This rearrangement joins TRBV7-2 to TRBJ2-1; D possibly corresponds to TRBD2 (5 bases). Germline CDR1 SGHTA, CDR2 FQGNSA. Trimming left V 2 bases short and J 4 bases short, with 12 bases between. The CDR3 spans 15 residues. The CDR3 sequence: CASSLPGSTYNEQFF. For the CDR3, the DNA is TGTGCCAGCAGCTTACCGGGGTCTACGTACAATGAGCAGTTCTTC.

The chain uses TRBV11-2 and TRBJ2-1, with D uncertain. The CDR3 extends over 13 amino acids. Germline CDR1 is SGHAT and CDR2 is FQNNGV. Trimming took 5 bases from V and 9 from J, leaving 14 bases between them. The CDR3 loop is CASSPPARTEQFF. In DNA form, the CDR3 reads TGTGCCAGCAGCCCACCGGCTAGGACTGAGCAGTTCTTC.

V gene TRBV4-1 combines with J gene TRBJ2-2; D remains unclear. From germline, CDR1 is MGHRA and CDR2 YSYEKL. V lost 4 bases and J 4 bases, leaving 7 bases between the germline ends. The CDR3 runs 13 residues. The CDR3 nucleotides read TGCGCCAGCAGCCTCCAGCGCACCGGGGAGCTGTTTTTT. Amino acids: CASSLQRTGELFF.

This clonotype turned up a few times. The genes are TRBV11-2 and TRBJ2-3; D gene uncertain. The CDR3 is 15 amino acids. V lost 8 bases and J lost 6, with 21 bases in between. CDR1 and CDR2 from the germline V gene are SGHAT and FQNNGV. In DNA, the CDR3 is TGTGCCAGCGCCCTGGAGCCAGTCCAGAGTGATACGCAGTATTTT. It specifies CASALEPVQSDTQYF.

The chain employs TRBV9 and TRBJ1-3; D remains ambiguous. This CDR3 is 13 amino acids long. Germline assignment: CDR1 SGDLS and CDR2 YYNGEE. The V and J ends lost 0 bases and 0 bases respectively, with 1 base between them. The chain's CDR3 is CASSVDSGNTIYF. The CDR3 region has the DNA TGTGCCAGCAGCGTAGACTCTGGAAACACCATATATTTT.

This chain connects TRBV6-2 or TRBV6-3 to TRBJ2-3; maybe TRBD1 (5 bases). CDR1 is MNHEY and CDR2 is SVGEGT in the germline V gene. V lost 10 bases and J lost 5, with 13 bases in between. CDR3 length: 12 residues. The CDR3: CATQGRRDTQYF. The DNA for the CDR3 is TGTGCCACCCAGGGTCGGAGAGATACGCAGTATTTT.

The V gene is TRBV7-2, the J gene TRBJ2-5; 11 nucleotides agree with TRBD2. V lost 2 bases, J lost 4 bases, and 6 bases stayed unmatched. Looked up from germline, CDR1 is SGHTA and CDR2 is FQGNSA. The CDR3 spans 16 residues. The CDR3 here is CASSLTSGGLRETQYF. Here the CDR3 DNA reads TGTGCCAGCAGCTTAACTAGCGGGGGACTGAGAGAGACCCAGTACTTC.

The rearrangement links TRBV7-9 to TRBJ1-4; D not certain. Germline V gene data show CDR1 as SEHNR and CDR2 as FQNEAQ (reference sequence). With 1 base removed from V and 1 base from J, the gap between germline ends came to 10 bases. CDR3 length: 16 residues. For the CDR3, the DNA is TGTGCCAGCAGCTTAGGCCGGGGTCGAACTAATGAAAAACTGTTTTTT. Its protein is CASSLGRGRTNEKLFF.

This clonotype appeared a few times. CDR3 protein: CASSQDATNSPLHF. The CDR3 DNA is TGTGCCAGCAGCCAAGATGCTACCAATTCACCCCTCCACTTT. The chain uses TRBV4-2 and TRBJ1-6; D is unresolved. Trimming removed 0 bases at V and 7 bases at J, with 7 bases between. CDR1 and CDR2 (germline): LGHNA, YNFKEQ. The CDR3 runs 14 residues.

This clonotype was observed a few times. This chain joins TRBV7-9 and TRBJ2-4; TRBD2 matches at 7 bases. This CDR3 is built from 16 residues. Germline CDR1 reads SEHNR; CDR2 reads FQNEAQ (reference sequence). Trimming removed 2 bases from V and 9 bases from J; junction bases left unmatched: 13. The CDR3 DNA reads TGTGCCAGCAGCTTAAATCCGCGGGAGACTTTGGTCATTCAGTACTTC. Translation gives CASSLNPRETLVIQYF.

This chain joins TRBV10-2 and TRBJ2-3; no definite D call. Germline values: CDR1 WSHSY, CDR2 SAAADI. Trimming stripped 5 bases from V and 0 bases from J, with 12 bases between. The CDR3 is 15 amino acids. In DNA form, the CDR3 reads TGCGCCAGCAGTTCAAGTCTCTCTAGCACAGATACGCAGTATTTT. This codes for CASSSSLSSTDTQYF.

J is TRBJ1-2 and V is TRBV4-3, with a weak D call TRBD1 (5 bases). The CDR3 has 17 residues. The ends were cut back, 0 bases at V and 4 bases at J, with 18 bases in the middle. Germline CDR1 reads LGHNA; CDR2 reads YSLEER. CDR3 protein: CASSQDESGRDGYGYTF. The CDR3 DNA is TGCGCCAGCAGCCAAGATGAATCGGGCAGGGATGGCTATGGCTACACCTTC.

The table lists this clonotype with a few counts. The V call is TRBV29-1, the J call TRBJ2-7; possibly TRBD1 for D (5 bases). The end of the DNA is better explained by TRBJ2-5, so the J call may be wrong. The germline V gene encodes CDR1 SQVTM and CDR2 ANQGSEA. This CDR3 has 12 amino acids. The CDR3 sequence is CSVAGNEETQYF. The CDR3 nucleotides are TGCAGCGTTGCAGGGAATGAGGAGACCCAGTACTTC.

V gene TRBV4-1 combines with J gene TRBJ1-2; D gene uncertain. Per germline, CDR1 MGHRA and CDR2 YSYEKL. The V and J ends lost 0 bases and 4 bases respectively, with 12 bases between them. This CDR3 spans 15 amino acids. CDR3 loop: CASSQDHRVRYGYTF. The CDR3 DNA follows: TGCGCCAGCAGCCAAGATCATCGAGTTCGCTATGGCTACACCTTC.

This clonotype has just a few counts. CDR3 loop: CSAKDRDSYEQYF. The CDR3 DNA is TGCAGTGCGAAAGACAGGGACTCCTACGAGCAGTACTTC. The rearrangement uses TRBV20-1 and TRBJ2-7; 7 bases line up with TRBD1. With 6 bases clipped from V and 0 bases from J, the junction kept 5 bases outside the gene matches. This CDR3 contains 13 residues. CDR1 is DFQATT and CDR2 is SNEGSKA in the germline V gene (reference sequence).

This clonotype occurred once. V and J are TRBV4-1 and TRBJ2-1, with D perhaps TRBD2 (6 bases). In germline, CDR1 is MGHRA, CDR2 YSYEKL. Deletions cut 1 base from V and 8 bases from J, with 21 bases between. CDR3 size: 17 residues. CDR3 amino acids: CASSQVFLPGALDEQFF. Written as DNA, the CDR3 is TGCGCCAGCAGCCAAGTTTTTCTTCCGGGAGCCCTCGATGAGCAGTTCTTC.

CDR3 protein: CSARRSRVDGYTF. DNA for the CDR3: TGCAGTGCTCGCCGGAGCAGGGTGGATGGCTACACCTTC. The V call is TRBV20-1, the J call TRBJ1-2; possible D gene TRBD1, 5 bases. The V end lost 5 bases, the J end lost 6 bases, and 16 bases lay between the germline ends. Germline V lookup: CDR1 DFQATT, CDR2 SNEGSKA (reference sequence). CDR3 length: 13 residues.

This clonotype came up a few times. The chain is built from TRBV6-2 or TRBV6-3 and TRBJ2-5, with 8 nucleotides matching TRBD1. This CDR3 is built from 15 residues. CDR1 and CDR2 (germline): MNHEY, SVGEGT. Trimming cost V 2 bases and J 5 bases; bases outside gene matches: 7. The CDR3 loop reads CASSYPGTGGETQYF. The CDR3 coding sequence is TGTGCCAGCAGTTACCCCGGGACAGGTGGGGAGACCCAGTACTTC.

The CDR3: CASSSRRTQGWVLGGYTF. For the CDR3, the DNA is TGTGCCAGCAGTTCGCGGAGGACACAGGGATGGGTCCTTGGTGGCTACACCTTC. The chain links TRBV28 to TRBJ1-2, with a tentative D call TRBD1 (6 bases). With 4 bases removed from V and 7 bases from J, the gap between germline ends came to 28 bases. CDR1 MDHEN and CDR2 SYDVKM come from the germline V gene. The CDR3 loop spans 18 amino acids.